In its sample, the clone carrying this T cell receptor beta chain was seen a few times. Its antigen remains unidentified. The source of the sample is a study of cytomegalovirus exposure and HLA in healthy donors. Overall study context: A preliminary data release comprised 80 million to 95 million unique TCRs obtained from HLA-typed donors. General study findings and limits: Using the classifier, cytomegalovirus status was reportedly diagnosed with high specificity and sensitivity. Links to common viral pathogens appeared, in a later analysis, for several of the most significant clusters.

J lost 1 base, V lost 6 bases, and 6 bases had no gene match. The CDR3 contains 15 residues. The V gene's germline CDR1 is SGHTA and CDR2 FQGNSA. PCR involved 60 Vbeta and 13 Jbeta primers. Sequenced by immunoSEQ multiplex PCR; TCRdb stores in-frame clones only, minus some. The profile shows some 120,000 clones, 73% of them singletons. This sequence joins TRBV7-2 and TRBJ2-7; 10 bases line up with TRBD1. Sequenced sample: PBMCs. The clonotype comes from a woman between 35 and 50 years old in good health and CMV-seropositive. The CDR3 sequence: CASSPGQGVSYEQYF. CDR3 bases: TGTGCCAGCAGTCCCGGACAGGGGGTTTCCTACGAGCAGTACTTC.